This is a list of T cell receptor beta chains from one sample in a study of cytomegalovirus exposure and HLA in healthy donors. TCRdb keeps only in-frame clones here, not all; method: immunoSEQ multiplex PCR. This listing includes some 150,000 clones. Sample: PBMCs. These receptor sequences come from a woman younger than 30 in good health and CMV-seronegative. Both conserved end residues are part of each CDR3. Fields, in order: V gene, J gene, D gene, CDR3 protein, CDR3 DNA. A D gene is named only where the DNA matches it firmly.

>TRBV6-6|TRBJ2-7|TRBD2
CATRTSGYEQYF
TGTGCCACCAGGACTAGCGGCTACGAGCAGTACTTC
>TRBV6-1|TRBJ1-5|-
CASSELGYPLGQPQHF
TGTGCCAGCAGTGAATTAGGATATCCCCTAGGTCAGCCCCAGCATTTT
>TRBV4-1|TRBJ2-7|-
CASSQDLPGHYEQYF
TGCGCCAGCAGCCAAGATCTGCCAGGGCACTACGAGCAGTACTTC
>TRBV12-5|TRBJ1-5|TRBD1
CASGATGFGNQPQHF
TGTGCTAGTGGGGCGACAGGGTTTGGCAATCAGCCCCAGCATTTT
>TRBV5-6|TRBJ1-2|-
CASSTGTGGGSYGYTF
TGTGCCAGCAGCACCGGGACCGGGGGGGGGTCATATGGCTACACCTTC
>TRBV4-1|TRBJ2-3|-
CASSQESVLATQYF
TGCGCCAGCAGCCAAGAGAGCGTGCTTGCTACGCAGTATTTT
>TRBV4-2|TRBJ1-3|-
CASSHVYFRGSGNTIYF
TGTGCCAGCAGCCATGTTTACTTCAGGGGTTCTGGAAACACCATATATTTT
>TRBV4-3|TRBJ2-3|-
CASSQDFLATDTQYF
TGCGCCAGCAGCCAAGATTTTTTGGCTACAGATACGCAGTATTTT
>TRBV11-1|TRBJ2-1|TRBD2
CASSLAWEGNNEQFF
TGTGCCAGCAGCTTAGCGTGGGAGGGCAACAATGAGCAGTTCTTC
>TRBV28|TRBJ2-3|TRBD2
CASNPSGTSGGTDTQYF
TGTGCCAGCAACCCGTCCGGGACTAGCGGAGGCACAGATACGCAGTATTTT
>TRBV25-1|TRBJ2-1|-
CASSEIGWAGYNEQFF
TGTGCCAGCAGTGAAATAGGTTGGGCTGGCTACAATGAGCAGTTCTTC
>TRBV6-1|TRBJ2-2|-
CASSSEGGAGELFF
TGTGCCAGCAGCTCGGAGGGGGGGGCCGGGGAGCTGTTTTTT
>TRBV7-9|TRBJ1-6|-
CASSSNSPLHF
TGTGCCAGCAGCTCGAATTCACCCCTCCACTTT
>TRBV5-1|TRBJ2-5|TRBD2
CASSFMVAGGETQYF
TGCGCCAGCAGCTTCATGGTAGCGGGAGGTGAGACCCAGTACTTC
>TRBV9|TRBJ1-1|-
CASSAGGRGTEAFF
TGTGCCAGCAGCGCCGGGGGTCGGGGCACTGAAGCTTTCTTT
>TRBV2|TRBJ1-2|-
CASSEPLRYGYTF
TGTGCCAGCAGTGAACCCCTGCGCTATGGCTACACCTTC
>TRBV7-3|TRBJ1-2|-
CASSLTAFYGYTF
TGTGCCAGCAGCTTGACAGCTTTCTATGGCTACACCTTC
>TRBV7-8|TRBJ1-5|-
CASSLERGYSNQPQHF
TGTGCCAGCAGCTTAGAGAGGGGGTATAGCAATCAGCCCCAGCATTTT
>TRBV19|TRBJ2-7|-
CASSFRETDYEQYF
TGTGCCAGTAGTTTCCGGGAGACGGACTACGAGCAGTACTTC
>TRBV4-2|TRBJ2-2|TRBD2
CASSQVAGSNTGELFF
TGTGCCAGCAGCCAAGTAGCGGGCTCGAACACCGGGGAGCTGTTTTTT
>TRBV6-5|TRBJ1-5|-
CASSWRVRQPQHF
TGTGCCAGCAGTTGGCGGGTTCGGCAGCCCCAGCATTTT
>TRBV10-3|TRBJ2-5|-
CAIGKQGRKETQYF
TGTGCCATCGGGAAACAGGGCCGCAAAGAGACCCAGTACTTC